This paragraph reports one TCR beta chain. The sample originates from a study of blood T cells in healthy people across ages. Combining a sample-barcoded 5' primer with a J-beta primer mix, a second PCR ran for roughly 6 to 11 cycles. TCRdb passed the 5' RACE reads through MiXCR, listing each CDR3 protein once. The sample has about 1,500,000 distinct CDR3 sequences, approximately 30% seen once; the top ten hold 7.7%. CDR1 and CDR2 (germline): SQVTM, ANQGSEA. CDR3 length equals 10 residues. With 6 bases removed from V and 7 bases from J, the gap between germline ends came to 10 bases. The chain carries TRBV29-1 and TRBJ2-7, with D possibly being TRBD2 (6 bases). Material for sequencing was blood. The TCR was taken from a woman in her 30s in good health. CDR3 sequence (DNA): TGCAGCGTACTCGCGGGGGAGCAGTACTTC. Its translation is CSVLAGEQYF.